This T cell receptor beta chain was observed in a study of control samples from healthy donors and cancer patients. CDR1 is MGHRA and CDR2 is YSYEKL in the germline V gene. V lost 0 bases to trimming and J lost 3 bases, with 13 bases between them. The length of the CDR3 is 16 residues. Libraries were prepared by immunoSEQ multiplex PCR; TCRdb keeps only in-frame clonotypes and omits some of them. The sample consists of approximately 87,000 clones, roughly 93% of them appearing once. This rearrangement joins TRBV4-1 to TRBJ2-3; D unresolved. Sequenced: PBMCs. The TCR was taken from a woman between 40 and 55 years old with lung cancer. CDR3 in amino acids: CASSQERLPTTDTQYF. DNA for the CDR3: TGCGCCAGCAGCCAAGAAAGACTTCCTACTACAGATACGCAGTATTTT.